This T cell receptor (beta chain) was sequenced for a study of OX40 agonist ivuxolimab in advanced cancers. Study details: A mean age of 60 years, range about 20 to 90, was recorded, and 82.7% were male.

TCRdb's copy holds only in-frame clones and misses some; the assay was immunoSEQ multiplex PCR. The table includes over 45,000 clones, around 83% detected once. Study-wide findings and caveats: The average count of expanded clones was higher among CD8+ T cells than among CD4+.

Worth noting for this clone: Its antigen is still unknown.

The germline V gene has CDR1 SQVTM and CDR2 ANQGSEA. The CDR3 spans 16 residues. V gave up 4 bases and J gave up 0 bases, with 16 bases separating them. Here the sequenced sample was CD4+ or CD8+ T cells sorted from blood, taken in a trial of the OX40 agonist ivuxolimab. The source is an adult with an advanced solid tumor such as melanoma, head and neck, liver or kidney cancer. This rearrangement joins TRBV29-1 to TRBJ2-1, with a tentative D call TRBD2 (6 bases). DNA for the CDR3: TGCAGCGTTGGAGGGGCGGGACCGAGCTCCTACAATGAGCAGTTCTTC. This translates into CSVGGAGPSSYNEQFF.